Below, 18 T cell receptor beta chains from the same sample are listed, as sequenced in a study of blood T cell repertoires in COVID-19. Sequencing was performed with immunoSEQ multiplex PCR; in TCRdb, only in-frame clones are kept and a portion is missing. Among under 200,000 clones listed, 84% were seen once. The material sequenced was peripheral blood. Receptors originate from a woman older than 75 with COVID-19, enrolled during active disease.

This clone was recorded a few times. The V call is TRBV20-1, the J call TRBJ2-7, with TRBD2 identical over 7 bases. Germline CDR1 DFQATT, CDR2 SNEGSKA (reference sequence). The length of the CDR3 is 14 residues. V shed 3 bases, J shed 7 bases, and the junction held 12 bases outside the gene matches. The CDR3 DNA is TGCAGTGCTAGTCCGGGAGGAGATCCAGAAGAGCAGTACTTC. This translates into CSASPGGDPEEQYF.

The rearrangement links TRBV28 to TRBJ2-7, with a possible D match to TRBD2 (6 bases). Trimming shortened V by 7 bases and J by 2 bases, and 15 bases separated the two germline ends. There are 14 residues in the CDR3. From germline, CDR1 is MDHEN and CDR2 SYDVKM. The CDR3 is CASNHRAGTYEQYF. As DNA, the CDR3 is TGTGCCAGCAACCATAGGGCGGGAACCTACGAGCAGTACTTC.

This clone is a singleton in its sample. V gene TRBV7-8 combines with J gene TRBJ2-7; 8 positions match TRBD2. With V trimmed by 5 bases and J by 3 bases, 15 bases remained unmatched. CDR1 and CDR2 from the germline V gene are SGHVS and FQNEAQ. The CDR3 contains 17 residues. CDR3 loop: CASSRLSSERGNYEQYF. The DNA for the CDR3 is TGTGCCAGCAGCCGACTTTCTTCGGAGCGGGGGAACTACGAGCAGTACTTC.

The chain carries TRBV6-5 and TRBJ2-1; 10 nucleotides agree with TRBD2. Germline-derived CDR1 and CDR2 are MNHEY and SVGAGI. Trimming cost V 2 bases and J 5 bases; bases outside gene matches: 3. The CDR3 has 15 residues. The CDR3 protein is CASSYTSGAHNEQFF. CDR3 sequence (DNA): TGTGCCAGCAGTTACACTAGCGGGGCCCACAATGAGCAGTTCTTC.

Note on this clone: One end of the junction is discordant with germline, which a read error may explain. This chain uses TRBV18 with TRBJ2-7; 10 nucleotides line up with TRBD1. The germline gives CDR1 KGHSH, CDR2 LQKENI. CDR3 size: 15 residues. DNA of the CDR3: TGTGCCAGCTTACCACCGACAGGGGGCTGGTACGAGCAGTACTTC. Translated, it gives CASLPPTGGWYEQYF.

The chain uses TRBV6-2 or TRBV6-3 and TRBJ2-1; 11 bases are shared with TRBD2. The CDR3 runs 19 residues. Germline V gene sequence: CDR1 MNHEY, CDR2 SVGEGT. J gave up 4 bases and V 0 bases, and 11 bases lay outside the gene matches. The CDR3 loop reads CASSYSHRLAGGQYNEQFF. CDR3 nucleotides: TGTGCCAGCAGTTACTCCCATCGTCTAGCGGGGGGCCAGTACAATGAGCAGTTCTTC.

This rearrangement joins TRBV21-1 to TRBJ2-7; the tabulated D call, TRBD2, remains unverified against the DNA. TRBV21-1 is a pseudogene. The CDR3 totals 13 residues. CDR3 sequence reads: CASSKLVPGEQYF. DNA for the CDR3: TGTGCCAGCAGCAAATTGGTCCCCGGCGAGCAGTACTTC.

This chain's CDR3 is CASSLESGVIYEQYF. The CDR3 nucleotides are TGCGCCAGCAGCTTGGAATCGGGGGTAATTTACGAGCAGTACTTC. This chain uses TRBV5-1 with TRBJ2-7; weak D call: TRBD2 (6 bases). The CDR3 contains 15 residues. The V gene lost 0 bases and the J gene lost 4 bases, with 14 bases spanning the gap. Germline-derived CDR1 and CDR2 are SGHRS and YFSETQ.

The sample holds a few counts of this clone. The chain has TRBV5-1 and TRBJ2-5; the D gene is possibly TRBD2 (5 bases). Trimming cost V 4 bases and J 2 bases, with 9 bases left between them. The length of the CDR3 is 13 residues. CDR1 SGHRS and CDR2 YFSETQ come from the germline V gene. The CDR3 DNA follows: TGCGCCAGCAGCCCCGGACTTCAAGAGACCCAGTACTTC. Translation gives CASSPGLQETQYF.

This clone was observed a handful of times. V usage is TRBV4-2 and J usage is TRBJ1-4; D perhaps matches TRBD1 (5 bases). V was clipped by 4 bases and J by 1 base, with 13 bases between them. CDR1 and CDR2 (germline): LGHNA, YNFKEQ. This CDR3 spans 16 amino acids. CDR3 coding DNA: TGTGCCAGCAGCCCGAGGCCCGGGGGAACTAATGAAAAACTGTTTTTT. This translates into CASSPRPGGTNEKLFF.

The chain combines TRBV28 with TRBJ2-7; 8 bases fit TRBD2. The CDR3 covers 15 residues. The germline CDR1 and CDR2 sequences are MDHEN and SYDVKM. The J segment lost 2 bases and the V segment lost 3 bases, leaving 6 bases of the junction unmatched. In nucleotides, the CDR3 is TGTGCCAGCAGTTTCGGGGGGGCCGAACCCTACGAGCAGTACTTC. The encoded protein is CASSFGGAEPYEQYF.

The chain has TRBV2 and TRBJ2-7; D may be TRBD1 (5 bases). Trimming cost V 10 bases and J 1 base, with 11 bases left between them. The CDR3 has 12 amino acids. Germline V gene lookup returns CDR1 SNHLY and CDR2 FYNNEI. The DNA for the CDR3 is TGTGCCACTAGTAGGGGTTCCTACGAGCAGTACTTC. Translated: CATSRGSYEQYF.

The chain has TRBV19 and TRBJ2-5; 11 bases line up with TRBD2. Germline trimming cut 5 bases from V and 1 base from J; bases unmatched to any gene: 9. The germline V gene has CDR1 LNHDA and CDR2 SQIVND (reference sequence). There are 17 residues in the CDR3. The CDR3 DNA reads as TGTGCCAGTAGTCCGCATCGACTAGCGGGGTTCCAAGAGACCCAGTACTTC. Translation gives CASSPHRLAGFQETQYF.

The chain employs TRBV19 and TRBJ1-2; 10 bases align to TRBD1. CDR3 length: 13 amino acids. After removal of 4 bases from V and 7 bases from J, the junction contained 3 bases not matched to a gene. The germline V gene encodes CDR1 LNHDA and CDR2 SQIVND (reference sequence). Here the CDR3 DNA reads TGTGCCAGTAGTACCCGGACAGGGGGTGGCTACACCTTC. It is translated as CASSTRTGGGYTF.

In its sample, this clone was seen once. The rearrangement joins TRBV7-2 to TRBJ2-1, with TRBD1 matching 9 bases. This CDR3 comprises 15 residues. CDR1 and CDR2 from the germline V gene are SGHTA and FQGNSA. The trim removed 1 base at V and 5 bases at J, leaving 3 bases unmatched. The CDR3 is CASSLDRGLHNEQFF. DNA of the CDR3: TGTGCCAGCAGCTTAGACAGGGGGCTGCACAATGAGCAGTTCTTC. Full variable domain (missing parts from reference TRBV7-2 and TRBJ2-1): GAGVSQSPSNKVTEKGKDVELRCDPISGHTALYWYRQSLGQGLEFLIYFQGNSAPDKSGLPSDRFSAERTGGSVSTLTIQRTQQEDSAVYLCASSLDRGLHNEQFFGPGTRLTVL.

The chain employs TRBV28 and TRBJ2-7; D gene unclear. The CDR3 spans 14 residues. Germline-derived CDR1 and CDR2 are MDHEN and SYDVKM. V shed 1 base and J shed 1 base, with 8 bases lying between them. CDR3 DNA: TGTGCCAGCAGTTTATTGCACAGTTCCTACGAGCAGTACTTC. Amino acids: CASSLLHSSYEQYF.

The rearrangement uses TRBV5-1 and TRBJ2-7; 11 bases are shared with TRBD1. Germline CDR1 reads SGHRS; CDR2 reads YFSETQ. This CDR3 contains 17 residues. V gave up 3 bases and J gave up 6 bases; unmatched junction bases: 14. CDR3 residues: CASSSLPSGQGVSEQYF. DNA of the CDR3: TGCGCCAGCAGCTCGCTGCCATCGGGACAGGGGGTTTCCGAGCAGTACTTC.

V gene TRBV11-2 combines with J gene TRBJ2-7, with D perhaps matching TRBD2 (6 bases). The V and J ends lost 2 bases and 2 bases respectively, with 13 bases between them. Germline-derived CDR1 and CDR2 are SGHAT and FQNNGV. This CDR3 has 15 residues. The CDR3 spells CASSLRPGDAYEQYF. The CDR3 DNA reads TGTGCCAGCAGCTTAAGGCCGGGAGACGCCTACGAGCAGTACTTC.